This T cell receptor beta chain was sequenced during a study of blood T cell repertoires in COVID-19. Study context: The United States, Italy and Spain provided the acute and convalescent COVID-19 samples. Sample material is recorded as cDNA or gDNA derived from T cells, B-cell-depleted T cells, or PBMCs.

Trimming stripped 0 bases from V and 4 bases from J, with 12 bases between. The CDR3 length is 15 residues. CDR1 is LGHNA and CDR2 is YSLEER in the germline V gene. In the original processing: Estimates of nucleated cell counts were drawn from the amplification of reference gene primers. The data were produced by immunoSEQ multiplex PCR, yet TCRdb's version contains in-frame clones alone and is incomplete. V and J calls and clone size come straight from that table; D and trimming were deduced from the DNA. The sample holds approximately 240,000 clones, about 90% seen once. The TCR originated in a woman aged 18 to 35 who had recovered from COVID-19. J is TRBJ1-1 and V is TRBV4-3; D is undetermined. The sequencing input was peripheral blood. The DNA for the CDR3 is TGCGCCAGCAGCCAAGAAGCCGCTGAGGTCACTGAAGCTTTCTTT. It translates to CASSQEAAEVTEAFF.